A selection of T cell receptor beta chains follows, all from one sample in a study of blood T cell repertoires in COVID-19. The data were produced by immunoSEQ multiplex PCR, yet TCRdb's version contains in-frame clones alone and is incomplete. Here the sample spans about 140,000 clones, roughly 85% being singletons. Material for sequencing was peripheral blood. These receptors came from a man in his 60s with acute or convalescent COVID-19. Each CDR3 is given with its conserved first and last residue. D genes are given only for firm matches. Expanded clones get a size class; other rows say once, few or many, or leave the size out.

J | V | size | length | D | DNA | CDR3
TRBJ1-4 | TRBV9 | NA | 17 | NA | TGTGCCAGCAGCCCAAGGGGAGGAGGGGAGGCTAATGAAAAACTGTTTTTT | CASSPRGGGEANEKLFF
TRBJ2-1 | TRBV11-3 | NA | 16 | TRBD2 | TGTGCCAGCAGCTTAGGAGGGGCGGGAGGGGTTAATGAGCAGTTCTTC | CASSLGGAGGVNEQFF
TRBJ2-5 | TRBV4-1 | NA | 16 | TRBD2 | TGCGCCAGCAGCCAGACTAGCGGGAGTTGGGAAGAGACCCAGTACTTC | CASSQTSGSWEETQYF
TRBJ1-4 | TRBV6-6 | NA | 15 | NA | TGTGCCAGCAGTTACCTCGACAGGAGCAATGAAAAACTGTTTTTT | CASSYLDRSNEKLFF
TRBJ2-2 | TRBV7-3 | NA | 15 | NA | TGTGCCAGCAGCTTAACCCGGCAAGGGGCCGGGGAGCTGTTTTTT | CASSLTRQGAGELFF
TRBJ2-1 | TRBV20-1 | NA | 11 | NA | TGCAGTGCTAGAGGTTCTAATGAGCAGTTCTTC | CSARGSNEQFF
TRBJ1-6 | TRBV9 | few | 14 | NA | TGTGCCAGCAGCGTAGTTGCCTCGGGGTCACCCCTCCACTTT | CASSVVASGSPLHF
TRBJ2-1 | TRBV19 | NA | 16 | NA | TGTGCCAGTAGTCTCCAGACTTTCAGCTCCTACAATGAGCAGTTCTTC | CASSLQTFSSYNEQFF
TRBJ2-7 | TRBV6-6 | few | 15 | TRBD2 | TGTGCCAGCAGTTTGACTAGCGGGAGGGCATACGAGCAGTACTTC | CASSLTSGRAYEQYF
TRBJ1-1 | TRBV5-4 | NA | 15 | NA | TGTGCCAGCAGCTTGGCGGCGGAGGGGAGTACTGAAGCTTTCTTT | CASSLAAEGSTEAFF
TRBJ1-2 | TRBV27 | NA | 15 | NA | TGTGCCAGCAGTATAAGGGGAGGACCGCTATATGGCTACACCTTC | CASSIRGGPLYGYTF
TRBJ1-2 | TRBV24-1 | NA | 14 | TRBD1 | TGTGCCACCAGTGATGGACAGGGACCAACTGGCTACACCTTC | CATSDGQGPTGYTF
TRBJ2-7 | TRBV9 | few | 16 | TRBD1 | TGTGCCAGCAGTGCCTCTGGGACAGCACCTCCCTACGAGCAGTACTTC | CASSASGTAPPYEQYF
TRBJ2-3 | TRBV18 | NA | 16 | NA | TGTGCCAGCTCACCACAGGTGCCGGGAATAACAGATACGCAGTATTTT | CASSPQVPGITDTQYF
TRBJ2-3 | TRBV19 | NA | 15 | TRBD2 | TGTGCCAGTAGAAATAGCGGGAGGAACTCAGATACGCAGTATTTT | CASRNSGRNSDTQYF
TRBJ2-3 | TRBV20-1 | few | 13 | NA | TGCAGTGCTAGTCCGGTCTCCACAGATACGCAGTATTTT | CSASPVSTDTQYF
TRBJ1-5 | TRBV2 | NA | 15 | TRBD1 | TGTGCCAGCAGGTCGGAGGGGGCGGGCAATCAGCCCCAGCATTTT | CASRSEGAGNQPQHF
TRBJ1-6 | TRBV27 | NA | 14 | TRBD1 | TGTGCCAGCAGTGTCAGGGGGCAAAATTCACCCCTCCACTTT | CASSVRGQNSPLHF
TRBJ1-4 | TRBV19 | NA | 15 | TRBD1 | TGTGCCAGTAGTATGCTGGGACAGGGGGTTGAAAAACTGTTTTTT | CASSMLGQGVEKLFF
TRBJ2-3 | TRBV5-8 | NA | 16 | TRBD2 | TGTGCCAGCAGCTCGCCCGGGACTAGCTCGACAGATACGCAGTATTTT | CASSSPGTSSTDTQYF
TRBJ2-6 | TRBV23-1 | NA | 18 | TRBD2 | TGCGCCAGCAGTCAATGGGAGGGACCCCGAGGTTGGGCCAACGTCCTGACTTTC | CASSQWEGPRGWANVLTF
TRBJ1-2 | TRBV7-2 | NA | 16 | NA | TGTGCCAGCAGCTTAGTAGATCAAGGGGGTTTCTATGGCTACACCTTC | CASSLVDQGGFYGYTF
TRBJ2-3 | TRBV5-6 | NA | 18 | TRBD2 | TGTGCCAGCAGCTTGAGTAATAGCGGGAGCTGGGGCACAGATACGCAGTATTTT | CASSLSNSGSWGTDTQYF
TRBJ1-1 | TRBV3-1/TRBV3-2 | NA | 11 | NA | TGTGCCAGCAGCCATGCGTCTGAAGCTTTCTTT | CASSHASEAFF
TRBJ2-1 | TRBV11-3 | few | 14 | TRBD2 | TGTGCCAGCAGCCCGGGGGGTCCAGACAATGAGCAGTTCTTC | CASSPGGPDNEQFF
TRBJ1-2 | TRBV19 | NA | 15 | TRBD1 | TGTGCCAGTAGTATTGGGCCAGGGGGCATCTATGGCTACACCTTC | CASSIGPGGIYGYTF
TRBJ2-3 | TRBV5-1 | NA | 18 | TRBD2 | TGCGCCAGCAGCTCGGGACTAGCGGGAGGGGGTAGCACAGATACGCAGTATTTT | CASSSGLAGGGSTDTQYF
TRBJ2-7 | TRBV28 | NA | 11 | TRBD1 | TGTGCCAGCACGACAGGGAACGAGCAGTACTTC | CASTTGNEQYF